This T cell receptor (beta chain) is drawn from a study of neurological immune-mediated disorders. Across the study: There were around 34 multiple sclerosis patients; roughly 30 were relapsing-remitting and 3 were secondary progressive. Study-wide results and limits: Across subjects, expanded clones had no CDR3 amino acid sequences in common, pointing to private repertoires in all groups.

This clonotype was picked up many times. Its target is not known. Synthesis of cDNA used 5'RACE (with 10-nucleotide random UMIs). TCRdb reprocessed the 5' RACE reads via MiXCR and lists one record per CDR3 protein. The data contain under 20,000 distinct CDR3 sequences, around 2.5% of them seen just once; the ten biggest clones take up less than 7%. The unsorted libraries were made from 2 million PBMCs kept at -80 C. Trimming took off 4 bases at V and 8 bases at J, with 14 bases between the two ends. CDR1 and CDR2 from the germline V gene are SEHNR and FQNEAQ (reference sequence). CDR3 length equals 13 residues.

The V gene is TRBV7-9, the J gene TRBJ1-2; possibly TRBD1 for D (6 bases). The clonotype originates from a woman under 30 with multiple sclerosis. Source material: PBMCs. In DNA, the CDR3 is TGTGCCAGCAGCTGGGCCAGGGGTTACGGCTACACCTTC. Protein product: CASSWARGYGYTF.